This record looks at one TCR beta chain sequence and its context. Its antigen specificity is not known. No base quality information exists; no much larger clone differs at one position. Library method: the immunoSEQ multiplex PCR assay. Rearranged TCR beta chain sequences were amplified using the hsTCRB Kit according to the manufacturer's protocol. TCRB libraries were sequenced on an Illumina MiSeq. Per the original workflow: The proprietary platform of the kit vendor was used for demultiplexing, trimming and gene mapping. The immuneACCESS repertoire file appears here via TCRdb, limited to in-frame rearrangements. These files lack a portion of the clones; in checked studies, under half of the deficit traces to unresolved V genes, and the cause of the others is not known. The DNA gave D and trimming, while V, J and clone size come from that table. The table for this sample lists approximately 88,000 clones; 80% of them were counted only once. Together, the top ten hold less than 9.5% of the sample.

The germline V gene sets CDR1 to LGHNA and CDR2 to YSLEER. Including the terminal cysteine and phenylalanine, the CDR3 comprises 15 residues. Only the CDR3 portion is preserved as DNA: 45 bases, with reading frame beginning at the first base. Trimming removed 0 bases from V and 5 bases from J, leaving 11 bases between the germline ends. This record belongs to a study of a mutant IDH1 vaccine in newly diagnosed glioma (dated by TCRdb to 2020 to 2022). About the study as a whole: Of the roughly 34 treated patients, approximately 62% were male and approximately 40% were female, and a mean age of roughly 41 years was recorded. Prior to enrollment, standard therapy consisting of radiotherapy alone, temozolomide alone, or radiochemotherapy with temozolomide had been administered to patients, with the combination being received by most patients. For exploratory analyses, longitudinal TCRB deep sequencing was carried out in around 26 treated patients wherever samples were available. Six visits were used for peripheral blood collection: V03 (baseline), V05, V07, V10, V12 and V13.

Study-wide findings and limitations: PBMC samples for TCRB deep sequencing were selected based on availability. The authors noted that analyses of patient blood samples could not be reproduced because of sample limitations. No apparent relationship was observed between pseudoprogression and alterations in the top peripheral T cell clonotypes detected by TCRB sequencing. Across multiple MHC alleles, vaccine-induced immune responses were seen in 85% to 95% of patients.

The intended sense of this specimen's time point label: baseline, week 1 (first vaccination visit). The label giving this sample's treatment or condition can be read as: pre-vaccination baseline after standard-of-care therapy. Newly diagnosed WHO grade 3 or 4 IDH1-mutant astrocytomas showing loss of nuclear ATRX were present in the donors. The samples were drawn from NOA16, a multicentre, single-arm, open-label phase I trial in Germany that tested a mutant IDH1 peptide vaccine in humans for the first time. For immunogenicity testing, the blood drawn at visit V03 was used as the baseline sample. Genomic DNA for TCRB sequencing was extracted from EDTA blood using the DNeasy Blood and Tissue Kit.

The material was PBMCs, obtained from a glioma patient treated with radiotherapy, temozolomide or both. This clonotype originated in a man aged 35 to 55 with glioma. In this chain, TRBV4-3 is recombined with TRBJ2-1; TRBD2 is a weak D gene call, 5 bases matching. The DNA sequence is TGCGCCAGCAGCCAAGACCAGCGGAGCAACAATGAGCAGTTCTTC. Translated, it gives CASSQDQRSNNEQFF.